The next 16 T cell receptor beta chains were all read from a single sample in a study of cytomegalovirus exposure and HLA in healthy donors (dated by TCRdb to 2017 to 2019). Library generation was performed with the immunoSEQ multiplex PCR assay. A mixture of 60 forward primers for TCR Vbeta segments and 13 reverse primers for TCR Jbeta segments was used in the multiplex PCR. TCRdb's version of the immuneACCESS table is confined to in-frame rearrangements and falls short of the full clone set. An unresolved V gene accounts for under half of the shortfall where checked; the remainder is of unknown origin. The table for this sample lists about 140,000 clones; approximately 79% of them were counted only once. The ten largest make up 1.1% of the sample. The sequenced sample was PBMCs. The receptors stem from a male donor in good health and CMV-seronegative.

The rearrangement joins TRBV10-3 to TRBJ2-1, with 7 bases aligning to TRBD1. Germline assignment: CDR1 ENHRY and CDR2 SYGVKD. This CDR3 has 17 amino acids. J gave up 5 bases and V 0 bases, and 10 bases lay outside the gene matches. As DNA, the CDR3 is TGTGCCATCAGTGAGTCGAAAGCTCAGGGGGTCAACAATGAGCAGTTCTTC. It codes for CAISESKAQGVNNEQFF.

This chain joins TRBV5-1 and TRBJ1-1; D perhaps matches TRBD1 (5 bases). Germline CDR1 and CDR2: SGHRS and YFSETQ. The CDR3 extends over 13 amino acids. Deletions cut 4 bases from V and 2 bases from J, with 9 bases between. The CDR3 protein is CASSNGGNTEAFF. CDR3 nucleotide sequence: TGCGCCAGCAGCAACGGGGGTAACACTGAAGCTTTCTTT.

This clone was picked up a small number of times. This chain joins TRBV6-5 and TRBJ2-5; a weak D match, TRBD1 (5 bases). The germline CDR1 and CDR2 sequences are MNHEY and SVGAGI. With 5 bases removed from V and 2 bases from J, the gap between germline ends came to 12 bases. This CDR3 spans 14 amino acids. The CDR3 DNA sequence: TGTGCCAGCAGTGAAGGTCCAGGGCAAGAGACCCAGTACTTC. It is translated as CASSEGPGQETQYF.

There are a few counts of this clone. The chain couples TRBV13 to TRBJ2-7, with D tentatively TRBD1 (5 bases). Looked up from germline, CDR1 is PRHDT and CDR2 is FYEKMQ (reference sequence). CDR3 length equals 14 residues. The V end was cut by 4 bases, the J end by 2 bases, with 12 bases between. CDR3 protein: CASSSPAGTYEQYF. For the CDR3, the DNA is TGTGCCAGCAGCTCCCCGGCAGGGACCTACGAGCAGTACTTC.

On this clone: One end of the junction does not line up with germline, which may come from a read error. CDR3 amino acids: CSSSSSGEKLFF. The DNA of the CDR3 is TGTTCCAGCTCCTCTAGCGGCGAAAAACTGTTTTTT. J is TRBJ1-4 and V is TRBV7-9; D is unclear. CDR3 size: 12 residues. CDR1 is SEHNR and CDR2 is FQNEAQ in the germline V gene (reference sequence).

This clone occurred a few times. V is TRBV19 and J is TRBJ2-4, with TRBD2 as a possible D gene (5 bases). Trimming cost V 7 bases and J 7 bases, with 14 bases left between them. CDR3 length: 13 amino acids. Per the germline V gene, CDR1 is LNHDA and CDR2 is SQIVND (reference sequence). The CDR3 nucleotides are TGTGCCAGTAATCCAGGCTCGGGGAACATTCAGTACTTC. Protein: CASNPGSGNIQYF.

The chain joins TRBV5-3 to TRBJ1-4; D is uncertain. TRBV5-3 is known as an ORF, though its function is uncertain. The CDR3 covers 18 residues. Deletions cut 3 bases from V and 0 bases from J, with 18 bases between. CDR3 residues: CARSCPGFFSATNEKLFF. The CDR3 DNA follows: TGTGCCAGAAGCTGCCCGGGATTTTTCTCCGCAACTAATGAAAAACTGTTTTTT.

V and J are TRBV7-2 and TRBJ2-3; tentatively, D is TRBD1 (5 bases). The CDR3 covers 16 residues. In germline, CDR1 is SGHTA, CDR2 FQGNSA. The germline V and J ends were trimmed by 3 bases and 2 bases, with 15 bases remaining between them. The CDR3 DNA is TGTGCCAGCAGCTTTAAAGACAGAATCCTCACAGATACGCAGTATTTT. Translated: CASSFKDRILTDTQYF.

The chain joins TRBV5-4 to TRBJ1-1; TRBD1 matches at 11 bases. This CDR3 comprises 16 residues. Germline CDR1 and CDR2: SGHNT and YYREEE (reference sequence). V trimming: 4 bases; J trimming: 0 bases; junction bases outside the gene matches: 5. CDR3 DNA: TGTGCCAGCAGCCCTGGACAGGGGGCGGTGAACACTGAAGCTTTCTTT. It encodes CASSPGQGAVNTEAFF.

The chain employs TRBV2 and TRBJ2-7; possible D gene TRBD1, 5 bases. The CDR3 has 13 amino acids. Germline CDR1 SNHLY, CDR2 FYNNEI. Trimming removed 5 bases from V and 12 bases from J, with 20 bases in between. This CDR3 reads CASSPMTTTQGYF. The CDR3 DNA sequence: TGTGCCAGCAGTCCCATGACAACAACTCAGGGGTACTTC.

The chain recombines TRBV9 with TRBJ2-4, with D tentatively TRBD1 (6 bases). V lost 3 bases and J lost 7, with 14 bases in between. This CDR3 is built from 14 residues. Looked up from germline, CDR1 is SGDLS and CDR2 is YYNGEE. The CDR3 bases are TGTGCCAGCAGCGGAGGGCAGGGGCGGAACATTCAGTACTTC. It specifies CASSGGQGRNIQYF.

CDR3 coding DNA: TGTGCCAGCAGCAGAATACAGGGGGGTCCTTCCTACAATGAGCAGTTCTTC. Residues: CASSRIQGGPSYNEQFF. This chain uses TRBV5-4 with TRBJ2-1, with 8 nucleotides matching TRBD1. V trimming: 4 bases; J trimming: 1 base; junction bases outside the gene matches: 10. CDR1 is SGHNT and CDR2 is YYREEE in the germline V gene (reference sequence). The CDR3 has 17 amino acids. The full variable domain, with the rest looked up from reference TRBV5-4 and TRBJ2-1, is ETGVTQSPTHLIKTRGQQVTLRCSSQSGHNTVSWYQQALGQGPQFIFQYYREEENGRGNFPPRFSGLQFPNYSSELNVNALELDDSALYLCASSRIQGGPSYNEQFFGPGTRLTVL.

Written as DNA, the CDR3 is TGTGCCAGCAGTTCCCGGACGGGAAACTCCTACGAGCAGTACTTC. Translation gives CASSSRTGNSYEQYF. The rearrangement uses TRBV6-5 and TRBJ2-7, with D perhaps matching TRBD2 (5 bases). The CDR3 has 15 residues. Germline loops: CDR1 MNHEY, CDR2 SVGAGI. V was clipped by 4 bases and J by 0 bases, with 13 bases between them.

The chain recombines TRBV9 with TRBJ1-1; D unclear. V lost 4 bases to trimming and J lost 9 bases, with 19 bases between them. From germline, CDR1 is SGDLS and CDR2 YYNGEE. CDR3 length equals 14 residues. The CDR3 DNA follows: TGTGCCAGCAGCCCGTTGGCGGAGGGCTCGAAAGCTTTCTTT. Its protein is CASSPLAEGSKAFF. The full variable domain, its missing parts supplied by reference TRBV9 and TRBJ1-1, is DSGVTQTPKHLITATGQRVTLRCSPRSGDLSVYWYQQSLDQGLQFLIQYYNGEERAKGNILERFSAQQFPDLHSELNLSSLELGDSALYFCASSPLAEGSKAFFGQGTRLTVV.

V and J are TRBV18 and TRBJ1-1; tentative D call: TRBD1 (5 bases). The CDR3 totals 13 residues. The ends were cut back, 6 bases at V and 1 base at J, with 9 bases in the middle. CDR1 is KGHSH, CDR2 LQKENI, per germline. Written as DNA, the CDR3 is TGTGCCAGCTCGTTCGGACAGAACACTGAAGCTTTCTTT. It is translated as CASSFGQNTEAFF.

This CDR3 reads CASSESGGNEKLFF. DNA for the CDR3: TGTGCCAGCAGTGAATCGGGTGGTAATGAAAAACTGTTTTTT. The chain uses TRBV6-1 and TRBJ1-4; D is unresolved. The CDR3 totals 14 residues. V dropped 2 bases and J dropped 4 bases, with 8 bases sitting between them. Germline values: CDR1 MNHNS, CDR2 SASEGT.